The TCR beta chain described here comes from a study of T cell responses to AZD1222 COVID-19 vaccine. Recipients boosted at about 4 weeks or about 12 weeks are pooled. For this clone: Antigen unknown.

General study findings and limits: Spike-wide coverage was observed for vaccine-associated CD4 TCRs, with dominant responses at 160-218 and 743-854. Repertoire samples came only from after the peak T cell response.

Only in-frame clones appear in the TCRdb table, and some are missing; sequencing was by immunoSEQ multiplex PCR. The profile shows under 85,000 clones, 75% to 95% of them singletons. CDR1 is SGHVS, CDR2 FNYEAQ, per germline. Trimming shortened V by 2 bases and J by 5 bases, and 6 bases separated the two germline ends. This CDR3 has 13 residues. This clonotype was obtained from an adult who received the AZD1222 COVID-19 vaccine. The sequences come from peripheral blood, collected 28 days after the second AZD1222 dose. The rearrangement joins TRBV7-6 to TRBJ2-2, with D hard to call. The CDR3 nucleotides are TGTGCCAGCAGCTTAATCGGGACCGGGGAGCTGTTTTTT. This gives the protein CASSLIGTGELFF.